One and the same sample provided the 26 T cell receptor beta chains below, sequenced in a study of blood T cell repertoires in COVID-19. The assay was immunoSEQ multiplex PCR, and TCRdb's table has in-frame clones only and misses some. The sample consists of about 97,000 clones, 87% of them appearing once. Input material: peripheral blood. The receptors come from a woman between 50 and 59 years old with COVID-19, enrolled during active disease.

This clone has just a few counts. The CDR3 DNA is TGTGCCAGCAGCCCAGGACAGGCCACTAACTATGGCTACACCTTC. Its protein is CASSPGQATNYGYTF. The chain recombines TRBV5-4 with TRBJ1-2, with 7 bases identical to TRBD1. The length of the CDR3 is 15 residues. The V segment lost 4 bases and the J segment 0 bases; nucleotides outside the gene matches: 6. The germline V gene has CDR1 SGHNT and CDR2 YYREEE (reference sequence).

The chain joins TRBV19 to TRBJ2-6; D unclear. This CDR3 comprises 15 residues. Trimming shortened V by 7 bases and J by 0 bases, and 10 bases separated the two germline ends. Germline V gene sequence: CDR1 LNHDA, CDR2 SQIVND (reference sequence). The CDR3 here is CASTQQVSGANVLTF. CDR3 nucleotide sequence: TGTGCCAGTACCCAACAAGTCTCTGGGGCCAACGTCCTGACTTTC.

The chain is built from TRBV10-3 and TRBJ2-1, with D uncertain. Trimming removed 10 bases at V and 0 bases at J, with 16 bases between. The CDR3 totals 15 residues. Germline loops: CDR1 ENHRY, CDR2 SYGVKD. CDR3 bases: TGTGCCACCACCGTCCAATTGAGCTCCTACAATGAGCAGTTCTTC. It specifies CATTVQLSSYNEQFF.

The gene calls are TRBV9 and TRBJ2-1; possibly TRBD1 for D (5 bases). The germline gives CDR1 SGDLS, CDR2 YYNGEE. The CDR3 has 16 residues. V was cut by 0 bases and J by 1 base, with 11 bases left in between. CDR3 sequence reads: CASSVGLQGSYNEQFF. The CDR3 coding sequence is TGTGCCAGCAGCGTAGGTCTCCAGGGTTCCTACAATGAGCAGTTCTTC.

This clone came up many times. The J gene is TRBJ2-7, the V gene TRBV5-1; tentatively, D is TRBD2 (5 bases). V lost 1 base and J lost 0, with 11 bases in between. This CDR3 region has 15 residues. Per germline, CDR1 SGHRS and CDR2 YFSETQ. CDR3 protein: CASSLSGFGSYEQYF. The CDR3, as DNA: TGCGCCAGCAGCTTGTCGGGGTTCGGCTCCTACGAGCAGTACTTC.

The rearrangement links TRBV12-3 or TRBV12-4 to TRBJ2-3; D is uncertain. V was pared by 7 bases and J by 3 bases, with 5 bases between. This CDR3 comprises 11 residues. DNA of the CDR3: TGTGCCAGCACCAATACAGATACGCAGTATTTT. Amino acid sequence: CASTNTDTQYF.

This chain links TRBV6-5 with TRBJ2-7; 8 nucleotides agree with TRBD2. Per germline, CDR1 MNHEY and CDR2 SVGAGI. V dropped 0 bases and J dropped 2; count of bases not matched to a gene: 6. This CDR3 is built from 16 residues. The CDR3 nucleotides are TGTGCCAGCAGTTACTCGATTGCGGGGGGACCCTACGAGCAGTACTTC. It translates to CASSYSIAGGPYEQYF.

The J gene is TRBJ2-3, the V gene TRBV11-1; D perhaps matches TRBD2 (7 bases). Trimming took 6 bases from V and 2 from J, leaving 15 bases between them. CDR1 SGHAT and CDR2 FQDESV come from the germline V gene (reference sequence). The CDR3 covers 15 residues. CDR3 loop: CASRPSGGLTDTQYF. The CDR3 DNA sequence: TGTGCCAGCAGGCCATCCGGGGGGCTCACAGATACGCAGTATTTT.

This chain connects TRBV3-1 (or the pseudogene TRBV3-2) to TRBJ2-5; D unclear. This CDR3 has 12 amino acids. Germline V gene data show CDR1 as LGHDT and CDR2 as YNNKEL (reference sequence). Deletions cut 5 bases from V and 9 bases from J, with 13 bases between. CDR3 loop: CASSSPSRAQYF. CDR3 nucleotides: TGTGCCAGCAGCAGCCCATCGAGAGCCCAGTACTTC.

This clone was counted once. The V gene is TRBV5-1, the J gene TRBJ2-7, with TRBD1 as a possible D gene (6 bases). V lost 4 bases, J lost 2 bases, and 16 bases lay in between. Germline lookup yields CDR1 SGHRS and CDR2 YFSETQ. The CDR3 sequence is 15 residues long. The CDR3 nucleotides read TGCGCCAGCAGCGGGTCCTTGGCAGGGGCCTACGAGCAGTACTTC. As protein: CASSGSLAGAYEQYF. The whole variable domain, filled in from reference TRBV5-1 and TRBJ2-7, reads KAGVTQTPRYLIKTRGQQVTLSCSPISGHRSVSWYQQTPGQGLQFLFEYFSETQRNKGNFPGRFSGRQFSNSRSEMNVSTLELGDSALYLCASSGSLAGAYEQYFGPGTRLTVT.

The rearrangement links TRBV14 to TRBJ1-6, with TRBD1 matching over 8 bases. The CDR3 spans 18 residues. Germline-derived CDR1 and CDR2 are SGHDN and FVKESK. V was clipped by 0 bases and J by 4 bases; unmatched bases: 8. CDR3 in DNA: TGTGCCAGCAGCCAAGAGGGGCAGGGGGCCTCTTATAATTCACCCCTCCACTTT. Amino acid sequence: CASSQEGQGASYNSPLHF.

The chain joins TRBV13 to TRBJ2-2; D unresolved. In germline, CDR1 is PRHDT, CDR2 FYEKMQ (reference sequence). V lost 0 bases, J lost 1 base, and 6 bases lay in between. CDR3 size: 15 residues. CDR3 loop: CASSLGWQNTGELFF. DNA of the CDR3: TGTGCCAGCAGCTTAGGATGGCAGAACACCGGGGAGCTGTTTTTT.

The V call is TRBV25-1, the J call TRBJ1-2; D gene uncertain. The CDR3 runs to 13 residues. Germline-derived CDR1 and CDR2 are MGHDK and SYGVNS. Deletions cut 8 bases from V and 2 bases from J, with 12 bases between. In DNA, the CDR3 is TGTGCCAGCTCCCAGACACTCAACTATGGCTACACCTTC. It translates to CASSQTLNYGYTF.

The rearrangement links TRBV5-8 to TRBJ2-3; 10 bases line up with TRBD2. With V trimmed by 6 bases and J by 2 bases, 9 bases remained unmatched. The CDR3 loop spans 16 amino acids. Per the germline V gene, CDR1 is SGHTS and CDR2 is YDEGEE. CDR3 sequence: CASTEAAGGFTDTQYF. CDR3 sequence (DNA): TGTGCCAGCACCGAAGCAGCGGGGGGGTTCACAGATACGCAGTATTTT.

The rearrangement links TRBV9 to TRBJ2-1; a possible D gene is TRBD2 (5 bases). Germline CDR1 SGDLS, CDR2 YYNGEE. CDR3 length equals 12 residues. Trimming left V 0 bases short and J 7 bases short, with 5 bases between. The CDR3 DNA reads as TGTGCCAGCAGCGTAGGGACTAATGAGCAGTTCTTC. Encoded protein: CASSVGTNEQFF.

The chain recombines TRBV2 with TRBJ1-5; D is perhaps TRBD1 (6 bases). The CDR3 consists of 14 residues. Trimming took 6 bases from V and 7 from J, leaving 16 bases between them. Germline CDR1 reads SNHLY; CDR2 reads FYNNEI. This chain's CDR3 is CASRTRGFKQPQHF. The CDR3, as DNA: TGTGCCAGCAGGACCAGGGGCTTTAAGCAGCCCCAGCATTTT.

The rearrangement links TRBV5-1 to TRBJ2-5; D is ambiguous. V lost 2 bases and J lost 5, with 7 bases in between. From germline, CDR1 is SGHRS and CDR2 YFSETQ. CDR3 length: 12 amino acids. The CDR3 protein is CASSLTSETQYF. The CDR3, as DNA: TGCGCCAGCAGCTTAACAAGTGAGACCCAGTACTTC.

The V and J genes are TRBV12-3 or TRBV12-4 and TRBJ2-7; perhaps TRBD2 as D (6 bases). The CDR3 consists of 12 residues. V was shortened by 4 bases and J by 6 bases, with 10 bases between the two germline ends. The CDR3 sequence is CASSSLGGEQYF. The CDR3 DNA is TGTGCCAGCAGTTCCCTCGGGGGCGAGCAGTACTTC.

The rearrangement uses TRBV7-6 and TRBJ2-3; D perhaps matches TRBD2 (7 bases). The CDR3 has 18 residues. V lost 2 bases and J lost 4, with 22 bases in between. Germline assignment: CDR1 SGHVS and CDR2 FNYEAQ. The CDR3 spells CASSLRGGDTLAADTQYF. The CDR3, as DNA: TGTGCCAGCAGCTTAAGGGGGGGCGACACCCTAGCTGCAGATACGCAGTATTTT.

This clone was counted between two and nine times. The gene calls are TRBV3-1 (or the pseudogene TRBV3-2) and TRBJ2-7, with a possible D match to TRBD2 (5 bases). Germline CDR1 and CDR2: LGHDT and YNNKEL (reference sequence). V was trimmed by 4 bases and J by 5 bases, leaving 21 bases between them. The CDR3 has 16 amino acids. The DNA of the CDR3 is TGTGCCAGCAGCCCTCGGACTGCACCTCTATTCGACGAGCAGTACTTC. Translation gives CASSPRTAPLFDEQYF.

The CDR3 loop is CASSQDLHRQTGSIQYF. Here the CDR3 DNA reads TGTGCCAGCAGCCAAGACCTCCACCGCCAGACAGGGAGCATTCAGTACTTC. The chain joins TRBV4-2 to TRBJ2-4; the match to TRBD1 covers 7 bases. The germline V gene has CDR1 LGHNA and CDR2 YNFKEQ. CDR3 size: 17 residues. J was trimmed by 9 bases and V by 0 bases; bases with no gene match: 14.

The rearrangement links TRBV3-1 (or the pseudogene TRBV3-2) to TRBJ1-5; D is uncertain. Germline-derived CDR1 and CDR2 are LGHDT and YNNKEL (reference sequence). The V gene lost 4 bases and the J gene lost 9 bases, with 16 bases spanning the gap. The CDR3 totals 14 residues. CDR3 DNA sequence: TGTGCCAGCAGCCTGCCCGGTCTGGAGTCGCCCCAGCATTTT. Amino acids: CASSLPGLESPQHF.

The V call is TRBV7-2, the J call TRBJ1-5, with D maybe TRBD1 (5 bases). CDR1 and CDR2 from the germline V gene are SGHTA and FQGNSA. Trimming stripped 5 bases from V and 7 bases from J, with 18 bases between. The CDR3 has 15 amino acids. The CDR3 loop is CASSPAVGGRQPQHF. CDR3 DNA: TGTGCCAGCAGCCCAGCCGTCGGGGGTAGGCAGCCCCAGCATTTT.

This CDR3 is CASSLRGVGQGLSEQYF. CDR3 bases: TGTGCCAGCAGCCTCCGGGGGGTGGGACAGGGACTCTCCGAGCAGTACTTC. V gene TRBV7-8 combines with J gene TRBJ2-7; 9 positions agree with TRBD1. J lost 6 bases, V lost 5 bases, and 17 bases had no gene match. CDR1 is SGHVS and CDR2 is FQNEAQ in the germline V gene. There are 17 residues in the CDR3.

This clone is a singleton in its sample. The V gene is TRBV5-1, the J gene TRBJ2-3; no firm D call. Per the germline V gene, CDR1 is SGHRS and CDR2 is YFSETQ. V was cut by 0 bases and J by 0 bases, with 8 bases left in between. This CDR3 region has 15 residues. The CDR3 DNA follows: TGCGCCAGCAGCTTGGGTGCAACTAGCACAGATACGCAGTATTTT. It is translated as CASSLGATSTDTQYF.

The chain carries TRBV7-2 and TRBJ2-2, with D possibly TRBD2 on 6 matching bases. Looked up from germline, CDR1 is SGHTA and CDR2 is FQGNSA. There are 16 residues in the CDR3. Trimming left V 6 bases short and J 1 base short, with 15 bases between. DNA for the CDR3: TGTGCCAGCAGTTCGGGGGTCCGGGGGAACACCGGGGAGCTGTTTTTT. Translating gives CASSSGVRGNTGELFF.